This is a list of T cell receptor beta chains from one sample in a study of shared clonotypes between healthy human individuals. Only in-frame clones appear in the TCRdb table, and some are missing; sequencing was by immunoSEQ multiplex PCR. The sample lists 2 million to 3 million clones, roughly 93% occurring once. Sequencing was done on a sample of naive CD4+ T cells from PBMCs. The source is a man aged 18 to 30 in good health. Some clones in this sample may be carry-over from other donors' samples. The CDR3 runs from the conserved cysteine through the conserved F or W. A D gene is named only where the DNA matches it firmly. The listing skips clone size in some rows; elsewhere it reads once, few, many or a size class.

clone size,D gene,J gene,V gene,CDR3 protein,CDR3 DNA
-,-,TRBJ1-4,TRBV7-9,CASSGGGSEKLFF,TGTGCCAGCAGCGGTGGGGGGTCCGAAAAACTGTTTTTT
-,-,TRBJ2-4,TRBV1,CTSSQSPLAKNIQYF,TGCACCAGCAGCCAATCGCCGCTAGCCAAAAACATTCAGTACTTC
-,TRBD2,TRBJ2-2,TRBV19,CASRTRLAGGGTGELFF,TGTGCCAGTAGAACAAGACTAGCGGGAGGGGGCACCGGGGAGCTGTTTTTT
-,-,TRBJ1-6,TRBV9,CASSVTGSSYNSPLHF,TGTGCCAGCAGCGTCACAGGCAGCTCCTATAATTCACCCCTCCACTTT
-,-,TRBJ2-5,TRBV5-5,CASSGIRGFQETQYF,TGTGCCAGCAGTGGAATAAGGGGTTTCCAAGAGACCCAGTACTTC
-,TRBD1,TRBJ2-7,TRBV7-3,CASSPRQGPYEQYF,TGTGCCAGCAGCCCCCGACAGGGACCCTACGAGCAGTACTTC
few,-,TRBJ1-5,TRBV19,CASSMSGYGSNQPQHF,TGTGCCAGTAGTATGTCGGGATACGGCAGCAATCAGCCCCAGCATTTT
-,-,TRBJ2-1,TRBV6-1,CASSVYAPDTGQFF,TGTGCCAGCAGTGTCTACGCGCCCGACACGGGGCAGTTCTTC
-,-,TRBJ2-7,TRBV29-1,CSFRSGGGPEQYF,TGCAGCTTCCGATCAGGGGGGGGTCCCGAGCAGTACTTC
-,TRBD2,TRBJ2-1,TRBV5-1,CASSLVPGGNNEQFF,TGCGCCAGCAGCTTGGTTCCGGGAGGAAACAATGAGCAGTTCTTC
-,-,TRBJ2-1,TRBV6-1,CASSELLRSPYNEQFF,TGTGCCAGCAGTGAACTTCTTAGGTCCCCCTACAATGAGCAGTTCTTC
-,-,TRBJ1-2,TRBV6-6,CASIKTGGHYGYTF,TGTGCCAGTATCAAGACGGGCGGGCACTATGGCTACACCTTC
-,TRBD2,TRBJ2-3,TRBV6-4,CASRTSESTDTQYF,TGTGCCAGCAGGACTAGCGAGAGCACAGATACGCAGTATTTT
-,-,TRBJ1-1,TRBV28,CASRKGGGTEAFF,TGTGCCAGCAGAAAAGGAGGGGGCACTGAAGCTTTCTTT
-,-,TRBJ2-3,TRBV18,CASAEGGGSDTQYF,TGTGCCAGCGCTGAGGGAGGAGGGTCAGATACGCAGTATTTT
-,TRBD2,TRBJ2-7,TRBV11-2,CASSSSSGRARHEQYF,TGTGCCAGCAGCTCCTCTAGCGGGAGGGCCAGGCACGAGCAGTACTTC
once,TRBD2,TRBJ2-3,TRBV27,CASSLMSSGSTDTQYF,TGTGCCAGCAGTTTGATGTCTAGCGGGAGCACAGATACGCAGTATTTT
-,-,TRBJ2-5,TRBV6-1,CASSDPPRDKYLTQYF,TGTGCCAGCAGTGACCCGCCGCGGGACAAGTACTTGACCCAGTACTTC
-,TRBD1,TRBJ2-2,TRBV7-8,CASSPGQSNTGELFF,TGTGCCAGCAGCCCGGGACAGAGTAACACCGGGGAGCTGTTTTTT
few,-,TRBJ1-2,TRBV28,CASSLRQDGYTF,TGTGCCAGCAGTTTACGGCAGGATGGCTACACCTTC
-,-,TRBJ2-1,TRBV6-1,CASSEGRGRASEQFF,TGTGCCAGCAGTGAAGGGAGGGGGCGAGCAAGTGAGCAGTTCTTC
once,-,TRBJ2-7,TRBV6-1,CASSDRARRPYEQYF,TGTGCCAGCAGTGACAGGGCACGTCGTCCCTACGAGCAGTACTTC
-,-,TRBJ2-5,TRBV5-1,CASGIEETQYF,TGCGCCAGCGGAATCGAAGAGACCCAGTACTTC
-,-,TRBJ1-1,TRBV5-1,CASSPDLGSPTNTEAFF,TGCGCCAGCAGCCCCGACTTGGGGAGCCCTACCAACACTGAAGCTTTCTTT